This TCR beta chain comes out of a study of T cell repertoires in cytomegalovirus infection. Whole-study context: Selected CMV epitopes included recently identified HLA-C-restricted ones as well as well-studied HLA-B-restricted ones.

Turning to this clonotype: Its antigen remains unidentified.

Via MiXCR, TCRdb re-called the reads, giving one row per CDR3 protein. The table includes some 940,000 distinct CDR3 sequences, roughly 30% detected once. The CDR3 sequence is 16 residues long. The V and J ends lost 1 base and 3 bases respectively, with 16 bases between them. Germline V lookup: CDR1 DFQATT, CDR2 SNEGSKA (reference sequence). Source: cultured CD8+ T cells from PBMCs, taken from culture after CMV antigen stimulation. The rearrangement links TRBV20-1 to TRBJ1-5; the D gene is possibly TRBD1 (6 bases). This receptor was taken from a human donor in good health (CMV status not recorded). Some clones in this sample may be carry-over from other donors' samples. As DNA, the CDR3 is TGCAGTGCTAGAGTTGCGGGGGGCGCATCCAATCAGCCCCAGCATTTT. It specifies CSARVAGGASNQPQHF.